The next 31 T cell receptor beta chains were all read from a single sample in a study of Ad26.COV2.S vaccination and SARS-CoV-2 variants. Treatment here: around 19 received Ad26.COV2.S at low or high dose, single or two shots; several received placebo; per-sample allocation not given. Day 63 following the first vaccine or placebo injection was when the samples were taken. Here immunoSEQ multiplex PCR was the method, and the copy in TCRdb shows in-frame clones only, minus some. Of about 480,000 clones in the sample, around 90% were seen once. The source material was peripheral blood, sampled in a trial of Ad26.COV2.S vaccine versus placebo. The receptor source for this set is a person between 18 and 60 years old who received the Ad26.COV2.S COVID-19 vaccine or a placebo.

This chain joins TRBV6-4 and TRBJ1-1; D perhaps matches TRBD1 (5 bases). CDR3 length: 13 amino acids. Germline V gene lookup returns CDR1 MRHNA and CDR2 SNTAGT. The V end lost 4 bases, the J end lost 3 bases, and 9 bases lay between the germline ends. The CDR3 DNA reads TGTGCCAGCAGTGTAGACAGTTACACTGAAGCTTTCTTT. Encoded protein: CASSVDSYTEAFF.

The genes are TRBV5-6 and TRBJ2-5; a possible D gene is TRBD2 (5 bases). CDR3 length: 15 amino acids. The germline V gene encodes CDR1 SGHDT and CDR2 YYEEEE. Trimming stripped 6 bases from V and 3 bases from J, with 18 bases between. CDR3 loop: CASIGTGNPKETQYF. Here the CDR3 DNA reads TGTGCCAGCATCGGTACCGGGAACCCAAAAGAGACCCAGTACTTC. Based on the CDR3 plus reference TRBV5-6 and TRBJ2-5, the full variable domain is DAGVTQSPTHLIKTRGQQVTLRCSPKSGHDTVSWYQQALGQGPQFIFQYYEEEERQRGNFPDRFSGHQFPNYSSELNVNALLLGDSALYLCASIGTGNPKETQYFGPGTRLLVL.

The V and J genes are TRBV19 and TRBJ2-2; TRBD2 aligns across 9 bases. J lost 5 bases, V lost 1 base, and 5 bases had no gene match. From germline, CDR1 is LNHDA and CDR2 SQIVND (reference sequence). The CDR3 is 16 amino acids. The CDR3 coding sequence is TGTGCCAGTAGTATAGTAGGTAGCGGGAGTACCGGGGAGCTGTTTTTT. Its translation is CASSIVGSGSTGELFF.

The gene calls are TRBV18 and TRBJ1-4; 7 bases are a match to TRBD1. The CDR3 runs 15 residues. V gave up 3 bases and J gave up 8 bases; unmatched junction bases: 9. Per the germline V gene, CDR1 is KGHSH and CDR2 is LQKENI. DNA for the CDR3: TGTGCCAGCTCACCCTCCCGGGACAGAGGGGAAAAACTGTTTTTT. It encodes CASSPSRDRGEKLFF.

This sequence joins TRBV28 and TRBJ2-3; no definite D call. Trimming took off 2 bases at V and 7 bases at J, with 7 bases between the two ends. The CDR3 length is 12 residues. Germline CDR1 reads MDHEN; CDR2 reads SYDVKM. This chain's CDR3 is CASSLGLHTQYF. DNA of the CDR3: TGTGCCAGCAGTTTAGGTTTGCATACGCAGTATTTT.

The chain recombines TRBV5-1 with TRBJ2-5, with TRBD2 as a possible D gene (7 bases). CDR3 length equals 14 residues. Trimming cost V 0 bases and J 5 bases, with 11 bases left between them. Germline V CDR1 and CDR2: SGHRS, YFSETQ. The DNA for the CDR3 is TGCGCCAGCAGCTTGGGCGGGGGCTTGGAGACCCAGTACTTC. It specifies CASSLGGGLETQYF.

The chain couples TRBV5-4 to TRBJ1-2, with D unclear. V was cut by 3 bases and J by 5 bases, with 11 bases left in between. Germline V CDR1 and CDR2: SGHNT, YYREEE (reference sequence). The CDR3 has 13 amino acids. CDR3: CASSSRVGYGYTF. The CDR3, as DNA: TGTGCCAGCAGCTCCAGAGTCGGGTATGGCTACACCTTC.

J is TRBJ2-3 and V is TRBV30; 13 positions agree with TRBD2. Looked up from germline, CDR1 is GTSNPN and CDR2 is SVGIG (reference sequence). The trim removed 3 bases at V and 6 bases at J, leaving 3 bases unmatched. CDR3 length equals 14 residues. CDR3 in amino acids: CAWSLLAGGDTQYF. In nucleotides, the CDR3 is TGTGCCTGGAGCCTACTAGCGGGGGGGGATACGCAGTATTTT.

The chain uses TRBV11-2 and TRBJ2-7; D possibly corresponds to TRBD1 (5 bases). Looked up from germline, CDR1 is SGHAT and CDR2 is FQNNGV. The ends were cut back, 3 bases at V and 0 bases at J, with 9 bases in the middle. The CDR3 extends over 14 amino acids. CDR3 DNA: TGTGCCAGCAGCTTCGCGACAGCCTCCTACGAGCAGTACTTC. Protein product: CASSFATASYEQYF.

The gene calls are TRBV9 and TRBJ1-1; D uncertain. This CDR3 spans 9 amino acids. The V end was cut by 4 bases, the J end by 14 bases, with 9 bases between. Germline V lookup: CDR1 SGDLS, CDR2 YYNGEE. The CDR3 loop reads CASSPLGFF. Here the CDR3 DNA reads TGTGCCAGCAGCCCCCTTGGCTTCTTT.

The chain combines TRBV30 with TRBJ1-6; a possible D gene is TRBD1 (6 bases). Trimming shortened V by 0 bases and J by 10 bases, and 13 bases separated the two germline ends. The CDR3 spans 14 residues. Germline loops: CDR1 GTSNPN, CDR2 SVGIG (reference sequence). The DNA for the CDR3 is TGTGCCTGGAGTGTAGTCGGGGGCGAATCACCCCTCCACTTT. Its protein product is CAWSVVGGESPLHF.

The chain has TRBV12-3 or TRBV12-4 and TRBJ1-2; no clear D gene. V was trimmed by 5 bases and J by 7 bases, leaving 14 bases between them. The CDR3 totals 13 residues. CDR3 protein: CASSPLLSGGYTF. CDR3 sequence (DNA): TGTGCCAGCAGTCCGTTGCTATCCGGTGGCTACACCTTC.

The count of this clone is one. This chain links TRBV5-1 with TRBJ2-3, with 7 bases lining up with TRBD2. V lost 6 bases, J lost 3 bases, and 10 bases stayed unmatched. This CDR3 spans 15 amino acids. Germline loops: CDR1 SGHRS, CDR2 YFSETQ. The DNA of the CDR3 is TGCGCCAGCAAGGGAGCGGGACCCAGAACAGATACGCAGTATTTT. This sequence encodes CASKGAGPRTDTQYF. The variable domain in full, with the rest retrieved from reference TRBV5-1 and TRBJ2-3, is KAGVTQTPRYLIKTRGQQVTLSCSPISGHRSVSWYQQTPGQGLQFLFEYFSETQRNKGNFPGRFSGRQFSNSRSEMNVSTLELGDSALYLCASKGAGPRTDTQYFGPGTRLTVL.

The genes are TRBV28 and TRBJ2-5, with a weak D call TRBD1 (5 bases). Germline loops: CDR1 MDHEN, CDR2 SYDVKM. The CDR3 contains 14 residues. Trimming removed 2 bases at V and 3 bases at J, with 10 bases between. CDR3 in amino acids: CASSLIGREETQYF. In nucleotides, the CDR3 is TGTGCCAGCAGTTTAATCGGCAGGGAAGAGACCCAGTACTTC. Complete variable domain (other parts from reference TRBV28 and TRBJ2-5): DVKVTQSSRYLVKRTGEKVFLECVQDMDHENMFWYRQDPGLGLRLIYFSYDVKMKEKGDIPEGYSVSREKKERFSLILESASTNQTSMYLCASSLIGREETQYFGPGTRLLVL.

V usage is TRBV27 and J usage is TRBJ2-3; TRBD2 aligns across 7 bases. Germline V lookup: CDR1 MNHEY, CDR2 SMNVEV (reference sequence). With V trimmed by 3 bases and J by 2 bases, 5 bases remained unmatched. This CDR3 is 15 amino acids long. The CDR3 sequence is CASSFGGTPTDTQYF. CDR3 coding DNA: TGTGCCAGCAGTTTCGGGGGGACCCCCACAGATACGCAGTATTTT.

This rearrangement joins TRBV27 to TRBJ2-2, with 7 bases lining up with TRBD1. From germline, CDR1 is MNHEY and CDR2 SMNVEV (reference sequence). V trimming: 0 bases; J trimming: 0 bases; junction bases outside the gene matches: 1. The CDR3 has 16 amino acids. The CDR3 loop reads CASSLSGQTNTGELFF. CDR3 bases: TGTGCCAGCAGTTTATCGGGACAGACGAACACCGGGGAGCTGTTTTTT.

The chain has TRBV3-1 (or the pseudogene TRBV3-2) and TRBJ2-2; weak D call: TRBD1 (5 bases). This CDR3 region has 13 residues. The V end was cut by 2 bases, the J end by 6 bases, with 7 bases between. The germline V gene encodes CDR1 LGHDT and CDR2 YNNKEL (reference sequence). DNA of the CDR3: TGTGCCAGCAGCCAAACCAGGGCCGGGGAGCTGTTTTTT. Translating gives CASSQTRAGELFF.

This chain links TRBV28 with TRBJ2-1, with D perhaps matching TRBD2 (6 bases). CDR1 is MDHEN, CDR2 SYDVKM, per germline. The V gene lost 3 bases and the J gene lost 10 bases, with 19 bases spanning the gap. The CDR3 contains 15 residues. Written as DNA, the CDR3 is TGTGCCAGCAGTTTCGACTACTCCCATGCGGGGGAGCAGTTCTTC. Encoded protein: CASSFDYSHAGEQFF.

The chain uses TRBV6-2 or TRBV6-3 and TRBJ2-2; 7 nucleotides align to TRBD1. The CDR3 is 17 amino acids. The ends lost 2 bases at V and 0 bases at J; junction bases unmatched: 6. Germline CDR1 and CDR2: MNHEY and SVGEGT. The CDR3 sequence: CASSYPIQGANTGELFF. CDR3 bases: TGTGCCAGCAGTTACCCCATTCAGGGGGCGAACACCGGGGAGCTGTTTTTT.

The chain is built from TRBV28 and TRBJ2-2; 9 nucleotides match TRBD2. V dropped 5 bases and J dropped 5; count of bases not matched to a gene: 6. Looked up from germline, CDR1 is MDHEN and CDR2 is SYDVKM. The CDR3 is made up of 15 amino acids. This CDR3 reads CASSPGAGGTGELFF. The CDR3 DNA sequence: TGTGCCAGCAGTCCGGGAGCGGGAGGAACCGGGGAGCTGTTTTTT.

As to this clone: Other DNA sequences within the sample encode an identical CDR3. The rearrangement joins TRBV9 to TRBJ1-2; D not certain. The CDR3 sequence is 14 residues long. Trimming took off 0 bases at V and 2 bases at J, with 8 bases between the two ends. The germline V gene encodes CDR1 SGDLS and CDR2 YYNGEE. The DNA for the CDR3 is TGTGCCAGCAGCGTAGGGAGGGCGAACTATGGCTACACCTTC. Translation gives CASSVGRANYGYTF.

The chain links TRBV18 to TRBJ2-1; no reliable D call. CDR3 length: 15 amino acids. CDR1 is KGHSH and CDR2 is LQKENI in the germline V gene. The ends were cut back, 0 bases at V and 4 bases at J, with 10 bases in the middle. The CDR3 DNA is TGTGCCAGCTCACCACCGGCGGTGAATTACAATGAGCAGTTCTTC. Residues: CASSPPAVNYNEQFF.

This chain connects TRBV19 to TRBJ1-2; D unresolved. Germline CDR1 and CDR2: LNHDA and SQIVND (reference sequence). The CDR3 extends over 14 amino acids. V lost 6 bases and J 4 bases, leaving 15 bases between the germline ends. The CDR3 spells CASRSPRAPYGYTF. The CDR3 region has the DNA TGTGCCAGTAGGAGCCCCCGGGCCCCCTATGGCTACACCTTC.

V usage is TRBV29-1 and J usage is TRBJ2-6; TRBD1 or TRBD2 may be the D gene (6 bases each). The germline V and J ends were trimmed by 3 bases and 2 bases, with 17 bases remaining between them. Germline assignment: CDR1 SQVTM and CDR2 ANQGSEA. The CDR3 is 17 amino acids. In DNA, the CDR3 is TGCAGCGTTGATTGGGGGGCGAGAGCTCCTGGGGCCAACGTCCTGACTTTC. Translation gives CSVDWGARAPGANVLTF.

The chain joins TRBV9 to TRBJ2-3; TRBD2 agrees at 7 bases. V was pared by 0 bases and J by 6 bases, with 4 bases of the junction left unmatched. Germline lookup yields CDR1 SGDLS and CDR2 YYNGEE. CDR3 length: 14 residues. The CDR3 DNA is TGTGCCAGCAGCGTAGGGGCGGGAGTGGATACGCAGTATTTT. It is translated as CASSVGAGVDTQYF.

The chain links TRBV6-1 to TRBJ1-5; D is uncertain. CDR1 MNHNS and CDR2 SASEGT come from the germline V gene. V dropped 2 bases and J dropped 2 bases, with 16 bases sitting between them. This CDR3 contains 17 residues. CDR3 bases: TGTGCCAGCAGTGAACGCGGACCCCCGGGAGGCAATCAGCCCCAGCATTTT. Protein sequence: CASSERGPPGGNQPQHF.

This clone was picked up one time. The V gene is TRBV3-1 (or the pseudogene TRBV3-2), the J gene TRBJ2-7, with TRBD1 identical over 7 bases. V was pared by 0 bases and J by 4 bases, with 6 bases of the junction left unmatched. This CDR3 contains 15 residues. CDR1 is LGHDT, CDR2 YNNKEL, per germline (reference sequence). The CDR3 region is CASSQDPTGLYEQYF. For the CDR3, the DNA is TGTGCCAGCAGCCAAGATCCGACAGGGTTGTACGAGCAGTACTTC.

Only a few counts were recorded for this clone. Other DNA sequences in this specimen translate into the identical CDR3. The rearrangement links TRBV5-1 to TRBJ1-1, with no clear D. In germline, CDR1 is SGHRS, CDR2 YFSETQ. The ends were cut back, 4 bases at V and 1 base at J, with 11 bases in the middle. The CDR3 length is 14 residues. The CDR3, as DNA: TGCGCCAGCAGCCTAAACTCTGGGAACACTGAAGCTTTCTTT. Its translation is CASSLNSGNTEAFF.

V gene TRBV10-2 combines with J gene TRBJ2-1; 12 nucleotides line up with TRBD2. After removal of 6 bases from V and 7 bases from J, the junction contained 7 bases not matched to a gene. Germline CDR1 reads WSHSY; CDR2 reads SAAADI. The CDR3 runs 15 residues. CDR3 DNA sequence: TGCGCCAGCAGGACGACTAGCGGGAGTGGTAATGAGCAGTTCTTC. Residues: CASRTTSGSGNEQFF.

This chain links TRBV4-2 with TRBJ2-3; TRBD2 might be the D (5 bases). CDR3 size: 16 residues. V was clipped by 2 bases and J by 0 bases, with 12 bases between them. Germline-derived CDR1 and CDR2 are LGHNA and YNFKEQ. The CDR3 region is CASSQPSGGSTDTQYF. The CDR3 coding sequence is TGTGCCAGCAGCCAACCGTCGGGCGGGAGCACAGATACGCAGTATTTT.

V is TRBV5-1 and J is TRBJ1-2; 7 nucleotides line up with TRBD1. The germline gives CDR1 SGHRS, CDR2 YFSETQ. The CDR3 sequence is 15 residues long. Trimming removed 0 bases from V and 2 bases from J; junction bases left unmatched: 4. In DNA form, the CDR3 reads TGCGCCAGCAGCTTGGCCGGGACAGTAAACTATGGCTACACCTTC. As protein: CASSLAGTVNYGYTF.